A single sample gave rise to the 17 T cell receptor beta chains below, sequenced in a study of beta chain features in type 1 diabetes. Findings and caveats of the study: TCRB CDR3s were moderately but significantly shorter in Type 1 diabetes patients in all four CD4+ subsets.

Of the isolated RNA, all was reverse transcribed, and so the sequenced material was expressed TCRB transcripts. The repertoire was sequenced with immunoSEQ multiplex PCR; TCRdb's copy has only in-frame clones and lacks some. The table records some 350,000 clones, roughly 14% of them present only once. Their antigens remain unidentified. Specimen: naive CD4+ T cells from blood. These TCRs come from a woman aged 18-29 years with type 1 diabetes.

This clone showed up just a few times. The V gene is TRBV9, the J gene TRBJ2-5, with 8 bases aligning to TRBD2. Germline loops: CDR1 SGDLS, CDR2 YYNGEE. J was trimmed by 2 bases and V by 0 bases; bases with no gene match: 0. The CDR3 runs 14 residues. Here the CDR3 DNA reads TGTGCCAGCAGCGTAGCGGGAGGGCAAGAGACCCAGTACTTC. Its translation is CASSVAGGQETQYF.

Here the CDR3 DNA reads TGTGCCTGGAGAGCGGGAGGGCCACCCGGGGAGCTGTTTTTT. Residues: CAWRAGGPPGELFF. The chain carries TRBV30 and TRBJ2-2, with 10 bases matching TRBD2. V lost 3 bases, J lost 6 bases, and 4 bases stayed unmatched. The germline gives CDR1 GTSNPN, CDR2 SVGIG (reference sequence). The CDR3 is 14 residues long.

This clone was observed a few times. The rearrangement joins TRBV18 to TRBJ1-1, with TRBD1 identical over 7 bases. This CDR3 contains 12 residues. Unmatched junction bases numbered 5, after V lost 3 bases and J lost 10 bases. Germline assignment: CDR1 KGHSH and CDR2 LQKENI. The CDR3 spells CASSPSTGAAFF. As DNA, the CDR3 is TGTGCCAGCTCACCGTCAACAGGGGCAGCTTTCTTT.

V is TRBV15 and J is TRBJ2-2, with D uncertain. V lost 1 base and J 6 bases, leaving 15 bases between the germline ends. Germline CDR1 LNHNV, CDR2 YYDKDF (reference sequence). The CDR3 extends over 16 amino acids. For the CDR3, the DNA is TGTGCCACCAGCAGAGTCGATTACTATCGGGCCGGGGAGCTGTTTTTT. Translated, it gives CATSRVDYYRAGELFF.

V usage is TRBV5-1 and J usage is TRBJ2-7, with 9 bases that match TRBD2. Germline CDR1 is SGHRS and CDR2 is YFSETQ. The CDR3 is 14 residues long. Losses at the gene ends were 2 bases for V and 0 bases for J; bases not matched to a gene: 0. The CDR3 bases are TGCGCCAGCAGCTTTAGCGGGAGCTCCTACGAGCAGTACTTC. This codes for CASSFSGSSYEQYF.

This clone was picked up a small number of times. J is TRBJ2-5 and V is TRBV29-1, with 13 bases identical to TRBD2. The DNA end lines up better with TRBJ2-7; the J call may be wrong. CDR1 SQVTM and CDR2 ANQGSEA come from the germline V gene. This CDR3 spans 16 amino acids. CDR3 amino acids: CSVQAPGTSGTHEQYF. The CDR3 bases are TGCAGCGTCCAAGCCCCCGGGACTAGCGGGACCCACGAGCAGTACTTC.

A word on this clone: The junction differs from germline at one of its ends, possibly a read error. The chain joins TRBV7-9 to TRBJ2-7; 9 bases fit TRBD1. Germline values: CDR1 SEHNR, CDR2 FQNEAQ (reference sequence). The CDR3 runs to 13 residues. This CDR3 reads CASSTKSGTGSGF. The CDR3 DNA reads as TGTGCCAGCAGCACCAAGTCCGGGACAGGGAGTGGCTTC.

This sequence joins TRBV9 and TRBJ2-1; a possible D gene is TRBD2 (5 bases). This CDR3 comprises 17 residues. Trimming took 4 bases from V and 6 from J, leaving 23 bases between them. Germline CDR1 SGDLS, CDR2 YYNGEE. CDR3 region: CASSPWQEVSASNEQFF. The CDR3 bases are TGTGCCAGCAGCCCTTGGCAGGAGGTTTCGGCTAGCAATGAGCAGTTCTTC.

In its sample, this clone was seen a few times. The chain couples TRBV7-2 to TRBJ2-4; 14 bases are a match to TRBD2. There are 17 residues in the CDR3. V dropped 1 base and J dropped 6; count of bases not matched to a gene: 5. Germline CDR1 is SGHTA and CDR2 is FQGNSA. CDR3 sequence (DNA): TGTGCCAGCAGCTTAGTGGGACTAGCGGGAGTGGGAAACATTCAGTACTTC. Translating gives CASSLVGLAGVGNIQYF.

The chain has TRBV2 and TRBJ2-5; 10 bases map to TRBD2. There are 16 residues in the CDR3. J was trimmed by 4 bases and V by 5 bases; bases with no gene match: 10. The V gene's germline CDR1 is SNHLY and CDR2 FYNNEI. DNA of the CDR3: TGTGCCAGCAGTTATAGCGGGAGGACCTCCGGAGAGACCCAGTACTTC. It translates to CASSYSGRTSGETQYF.

The CDR3 sequence: CASTILGQGGEKLFF. The CDR3 bases are TGTGCCAGCACCATTCTGGGCCAAGGAGGTGAAAAACTGTTTTTT. V usage is TRBV5-4 and J usage is TRBJ1-4; D gene uncertain. The germline V and J ends were trimmed by 6 bases and 7 bases, with 19 bases remaining between them. The CDR3 runs 15 residues. CDR1 and CDR2 from the germline V gene are SGHNT and YYREEE (reference sequence).

V gene TRBV6-6 combines with J gene TRBJ1-2, with D uncertain. V was shortened by 7 bases and J by 0 bases, with 15 bases between the two germline ends. The CDR3 contains 15 residues. Germline CDR1 and CDR2: MNHNY and SVGAGI (reference sequence). The CDR3 here is CASKNTENPNYGYTF. CDR3 nucleotides: TGTGCCAGCAAAAATACAGAAAACCCTAACTATGGCTACACCTTC.

This clone was counted only a few times. The V call is TRBV7-3, the J call TRBJ1-1; no clear D gene. Germline V gene sequence: CDR1 SGHTA, CDR2 FQGTGA. The CDR3 consists of 13 residues. Trimming pared 1 base from V and 7 bases from J, leaving 10 bases between. The CDR3 spells CASSLSGQIEAFF. The CDR3, as DNA: TGTGCCAGCAGCTTAAGCGGGCAGATTGAAGCTTTCTTT. Full variable domain (rest looked up from reference TRBV7-3 and TRBJ1-1): GAGVSQTPSNKVTEKGKYVELRCDPISGHTALYWYRQSLGQGPEFLIYFQGTGAADDSGLPNDRFFAVRPEGSVSTLKIQRTERGDSAVYLCASSLSGQIEAFFGQGTRLTVV.

This clone has just a few counts. This chain links TRBV7-9 with TRBJ2-5; TRBD2 agrees at 8 bases. Germline V gene sequence: CDR1 SEHNR, CDR2 FQNEAQ (reference sequence). CDR3 length equals 15 residues. With 2 bases clipped from V and 4 bases from J, the junction kept 6 bases outside the gene matches. In nucleotides, the CDR3 is TGTGCCAGCAGCTTATCAGTAGCGGGAAGAGAGACCCAGTACTTC. Translated, it gives CASSLSVAGRETQYF. Looking up the rest from reference TRBV7-9 and TRBJ2-5 gives the full variable domain: DTGVSQNPRHKITKRGQNVTFRCDPISEHNRLYWYRQTLGQGPEFLTYFQNEAQLEKSRLLSDRFSAERPKGSFSTLEIQRTEQGDSAMYLCASSLSVAGRETQYFGPGTRLLVL.

This clone was picked up a small number of times. The rearrangement links TRBV5-6 to TRBJ2-7; 7 bases agree with TRBD2. Germline CDR1 and CDR2: SGHDT and YYEEEE. The junction had 6 bases not matched to a gene; V was cut back by 1 base and J by 5 bases. The CDR3 has 14 residues. The CDR3 region is CASSLTRETHEQYF. In nucleotides, the CDR3 is TGTGCCAGCAGCTTGACGCGGGAGACCCACGAGCAGTACTTC.

V is TRBV15 and J is TRBJ2-7; no clear D. The CDR3 is 14 amino acids. V lost 0 bases and J 0 bases, leaving 6 bases between the germline ends. Germline values: CDR1 LNHNV, CDR2 YYDKDF (reference sequence). The CDR3 loop reads CATSREGSSYEQYF. The CDR3 DNA follows: TGTGCCACCAGCAGAGAGGGCAGCTCCTACGAGCAGTACTTC.

This rearrangement joins TRBV5-1 to TRBJ1-2; D is ambiguous. The germline gives CDR1 SGHRS, CDR2 YFSETQ. V was cut by 0 bases and J by 8 bases, with 11 bases left in between. The CDR3 has 13 amino acids. The CDR3 is CASSLDSLRGYTF. The CDR3 DNA reads TGCGCCAGCAGCTTGGACAGCCTCCGCGGCTACACCTTC.